This passage covers 23 T cell receptor beta chains from one sample sequenced in a study of spatial heterogeneity in lung cancer. Time point specified: sample taken at primary tumor resection. TCRdb re-derived calls from the 5' RACE reads in MiXCR, one entry per CDR3 protein. The table records about 38,000 distinct CDR3 sequences, 7.5% of them present only once. This sample comprised PBMCs, obtained at surgery. These receptors were taken from a male donor with early-stage non-small cell lung cancer.

This clonotype has a handful of counts. This rearrangement joins TRBV2 to TRBJ1-3, with D possibly matching TRBD1 (6 bases). The CDR3 contains 15 residues. CDR1 and CDR2 (germline): SNHLY, FYNNEI. V lost 7 bases to trimming and J lost 6 bases, with 19 bases between them. The DNA of the CDR3 is TGTGCCAGCACTATGCAGGGGCTCTGGGAAAACACCATATATTTT. Translation: CASTMQGLWENTIYF.

V and J are TRBV6-4 and TRBJ2-7; D is unresolved. This CDR3 has 12 residues. V lost 5 bases and J lost 2, with 7 bases in between. CDR1 is MRHNA and CDR2 is SNTAGT in the germline V gene. CDR3 nucleotide sequence: TGTGCCAGCAGTCGTGCCACCTACGAGCAGTACGTC. Translated, it gives CASSRATYEQYV.

This clonotype has more than one count but fewer than ten. The chain recombines TRBV20-1 with TRBJ2-5, with a possible D match to TRBD2 (6 bases). There are 15 residues in the CDR3. Germline V lookup: CDR1 DFQATT, CDR2 SNEGSKA (reference sequence). Trimming removed 6 bases from V and 1 base from J, with 18 bases in between. The CDR3 nucleotides are TGCAGTGCCCAGCCTCTTAGCGGAGCCCAAGAGACCCAGTACTTC. Translation: CSAQPLSGAQETQYF.

A note on this clonotype: At one end, the junction sequence differs from germline, possibly due to a read error. V usage is TRBV7-9 and J usage is TRBJ2-7; 14 positions match TRBD2. This CDR3 is built from 14 residues. Germline CDR1 SEHNR, CDR2 FQNEAQ (reference sequence). CDR3 nucleotides: TGTGTCAGCAGGACTAGCGGGGGGAACGACGAGCAGTACTTC. This sequence encodes CVSRTSGGNDEQYF.

A few counts support this clonotype. The chain links TRBV7-2 to TRBJ1-2, with TRBD1 as a possible D gene (5 bases). The CDR3 has 15 residues. The germline CDR1 and CDR2 sequences are SGHTA and FQGNSA. Trimming removed 1 base from V and 7 bases from J, with 16 bases in between. The CDR3 spells CASSLDAARAFGYTF. The CDR3 coding sequence is TGTGCCAGCAGCTTAGATGCCGCCAGGGCTTTTGGCTACACCTTC. The entire variable domain, with the rest obtained from reference TRBV7-2 and TRBJ1-2, is as follows: GAGVSQSPSNKVTEKGKDVELRCDPISGHTALYWYRQSLGQGLEFLIYFQGNSAPDKSGLPSDRFSAERTGGSVSTLTIQRTQQEDSAVYLCASSLDAARAFGYTFGSGTRLTVV.

This clonotype was detected many times. The chain links TRBV27 to TRBJ1-6; maybe TRBD1 (5 bases). V was pared by 3 bases and J by 7 bases, with 10 bases between. Per the germline V gene, CDR1 is MNHEY and CDR2 is SMNVEV (reference sequence). The CDR3 is made up of 14 amino acids. In DNA, the CDR3 is TGTGCCAGCAGTTTCGACAGCACCAATTCACCCCTCCACTTT. Its protein product is CASSFDSTNSPLHF.

In this sample, this clonotype turned up a few times. The chain combines TRBV5-6 with TRBJ1-6; D remains unclear. V was trimmed by 4 bases and J by 2 bases, leaving 19 bases between them. Germline-derived CDR1 and CDR2 are SGHDT and YYEEEE. The CDR3 sequence is 18 residues long. In DNA form, the CDR3 reads TGTGCCAGCAGCCAATACTACAGCATCAGCGCCTATAATTCACCCCTCCACTTT. This codes for CASSQYYSISAYNSPLHF. The complete variable domain, with remaining parts taken from reference TRBV5-6 and TRBJ1-6, reads DAGVTQSPTHLIKTRGQQVTLRCSPKSGHDTVSWYQQALGQGPQFIFQYYEEEERQRGNFPDRFSGHQFPNYSSELNVNALLLGDSALYLCASSQYYSISAYNSPLHFGNGTRLTVT.

This clonotype was seen many times. The chain links TRBV20-1 to TRBJ2-3; TRBD2 might be the D (6 bases). The V and J ends lost 2 bases and 0 bases respectively, with 21 bases between them. The CDR3 consists of 18 residues. Germline loops: CDR1 DFQATT, CDR2 SNEGSKA (reference sequence). CDR3 region: CSARLGTGVKKSTDTQYF. The CDR3 nucleotides read TGCAGTGCTAGACTGGGGACTGGCGTTAAAAAGAGCACAGATACGCAGTATTTT.

This clonotype came up a few times. The chain combines TRBV3-1 with TRBJ2-1; D could derive from TRBD1 or TRBD2 (5 bases each). CDR3 length: 14 amino acids. The V and J ends lost 4 bases and 9 bases respectively, with 16 bases between them. CDR1 is LGHDT, CDR2 YNNKEL, per germline (reference sequence). The CDR3 DNA reads as TGTGCCAGCAGCCCCTCGGGACGGTCGGGTGAGCAGTTCTTC. Translation: CASSPSGRSGEQFF.

This clonotype was detected ten times or more. The V call is TRBV18, the J call TRBJ1-5; D is ambiguous. The V and J ends lost 6 bases and 3 bases respectively, with 15 bases between them. This CDR3 comprises 15 residues. Germline V gene lookup returns CDR1 KGHSH and CDR2 LQKENI. The DNA of the CDR3 is TGTGCCAGCTCGCCCGATGGGGTAATCAATCAGCCCCAGCATTTT. The encoded protein is CASSPDGVINQPQHF.

This clonotype has at least ten counts. The gene calls are TRBV7-9 and TRBJ2-4, with D hard to call. Germline CDR1 reads SEHNR; CDR2 reads FQNEAQ (reference sequence). V was pared by 1 base and J by 3 bases, with 7 bases between. The CDR3 consists of 14 residues. CDR3 loop: CASSLGHLKNIQYF. The CDR3 nucleotides are TGTGCCAGCAGCTTAGGGCACCTCAAAAACATTCAGTACTTC.

This clonotype was observed at least ten times. The chain links TRBV5-4 to TRBJ2-1; no clear D gene. V lost 4 bases to trimming and J lost 2 bases, with 13 bases between them. The CDR3 is made up of 15 amino acids. Germline V gene lookup returns CDR1 SGHNT and CDR2 YYREEE (reference sequence). This CDR3 is CASSQDGAPYNEQFF. The CDR3, as DNA: TGTGCCAGCAGCCAGGACGGAGCCCCCTACAATGAGCAGTTCTTC.

The sample holds many counts of this clonotype. The chain employs TRBV5-1 and TRBJ2-5; 10 positions match TRBD1. This CDR3 has 17 amino acids. CDR1 is SGHRS, CDR2 YFSETQ, per germline. Germline trimming cut 4 bases from V and 2 bases from J; bases unmatched to any gene: 11. The CDR3 DNA reads TGCGCCAGCAGCCGGTTACGGACAGGGGGATCACAAGAGACCCAGTACTTC. Translation: CASSRLRTGGSQETQYF.

This clonotype showed up many times. The chain recombines TRBV20-1 with TRBJ2-1, with 11 positions matching TRBD2. The CDR3 has 24 amino acids. Germline lookup yields CDR1 DFQATT and CDR2 SNEGSKA (reference sequence). V shed 1 base, J shed 2 bases, and the junction held 28 bases outside the gene matches. The CDR3 loop reads CSARVSPGSSGRMMPRWAYNEQFF. The CDR3 DNA follows: TGCAGTGCTAGAGTCTCCCCGGGGTCTAGCGGGAGGATGATGCCCCGTTGGGCCTACAATGAGCAGTTCTTC.

On this clonotype: Mismatch with germline at one junction end may stem from a read error. V is TRBV2 and J is TRBJ1-2, with a possible D match to TRBD1 (5 bases). The CDR3 covers 14 residues. Germline assignment: CDR1 SNHLY and CDR2 FYNNEI. CDR3 amino acids: CVSSRDGNLYGYTF. Written as DNA, the CDR3 is TGTGTCAGCAGCCGGGACGGAAACCTCTATGGCTACACCTTC.

This clonotype showed up many times. The rearrangement uses TRBV14 and TRBJ1-4; D is undetermined. V was cut by 3 bases and J by 5 bases, with 10 bases left in between. The germline V gene has CDR1 SGHDN and CDR2 FVKESK. The CDR3 totals 14 residues. The CDR3 sequence is CASSQTWMNEKLFF. In DNA, the CDR3 is TGTGCCAGCAGCCAGACCTGGATGAATGAAAAACTGTTTTTT.

The sample holds many counts of this clonotype. The rearrangement joins TRBV6-2 or TRBV6-3 to TRBJ1-5; maybe TRBD1 (5 bases). Trimming removed 9 bases at V and 3 bases at J, with 15 bases between. CDR3 length equals 14 residues. Germline CDR1 MNHEY, CDR2 SVGEGT. CDR3 sequence reads: CASTTGPINQPQHF. The CDR3 DNA sequence: TGTGCCAGTACGACGGGACCGATCAATCAGCCCCAGCATTTT.

This clonotype appeared a few times. The chain recombines TRBV6-2 or TRBV6-3 with TRBJ2-3; a possible D gene is TRBD2 (5 bases). Germline V lookup: CDR1 MNHEY, CDR2 SVGEGT. Trimming removed 8 bases at V and 11 bases at J, with 11 bases between. CDR3 length equals 10 residues. CDR3 region: CASGVGRQYF. Written as DNA, the CDR3 is TGTGCCAGCGGTGTAGGGAGGCAGTATTTT.

The sample holds a few counts of this clonotype. The chain couples TRBV19 to TRBJ1-1, with D possibly being TRBD1 (6 bases). V lost 7 bases and J 1 base, leaving 13 bases between the germline ends. Looked up from germline, CDR1 is LNHDA and CDR2 is SQIVND (reference sequence). The CDR3 has 14 residues. CDR3 region: CASNPGASNTEAFF. DNA for the CDR3: TGTGCCAGTAATCCGGGGGCCTCGAACACTGAAGCTTTCTTT.

This clonotype came up a few times. V usage is TRBV7-9 and J usage is TRBJ1-2, with 7 bases fitting TRBD1. The CDR3 has 15 amino acids. The V gene end was trimmed by 5 bases and the J gene end by 6 bases; junction bases not matched to a gene: 12. Germline V gene sequence: CDR1 SEHNR, CDR2 FQNEAQ (reference sequence). The CDR3 spells CASSLQGGLSDGYTF. The CDR3 DNA reads as TGTGCCAGCAGCCTCCAGGGGGGGTTGTCTGATGGCTACACCTTC.

This clonotype was seen only a few times. The chain is built from TRBV6-6 and TRBJ2-5; the match to TRBD2 covers 8 bases. Germline CDR1 MNHNY, CDR2 SVGAGI (reference sequence). With 5 bases clipped from V and 0 bases from J, the junction kept 11 bases outside the gene matches. CDR3 length equals 17 residues. This CDR3 reads CASSPGKVAGYQETQYF. The CDR3 DNA sequence: TGTGCCAGCAGTCCCGGCAAGGTAGCGGGATACCAAGAGACCCAGTACTTC.

This clonotype was observed at least ten times. The chain couples TRBV7-2 to TRBJ1-6; 9 bases agree with TRBD1. This CDR3 contains 15 residues. Germline CDR1 and CDR2: SGHTA and FQGNSA. Trimming cost V 3 bases and J 6 bases; bases outside gene matches: 3. The DNA of the CDR3 is TGTGCCAGCAGCTTTGGGGACAGGGTTAATTCACCCCTCCACTTT. Protein sequence: CASSFGDRVNSPLHF. Full variable domain (rest looked up from reference TRBV7-2 and TRBJ1-6): GAGVSQSPSNKVTEKGKDVELRCDPISGHTALYWYRQSLGQGLEFLIYFQGNSAPDKSGLPSDRFSAERTGGSVSTLTIQRTQQEDSAVYLCASSFGDRVNSPLHFGNGTRLTVT.

There are a few counts of this clonotype. The chain is built from TRBV5-5 and TRBJ1-1; TRBD1 is a possible D gene (6 bases). The CDR3 runs to 15 residues. V dropped 0 bases and J dropped 4 bases, with 13 bases sitting between them. Germline lookup yields CDR1 SGHKS and CDR2 YYEKEE (reference sequence). In DNA, the CDR3 is TGTGCCAGCAGCTTGGGCGGGACAACACCCACTGAAGCTTTCTTT. Protein sequence: CASSLGGTTPTEAFF.